The rows below give T cell receptor beta chains drawn from one sample of a study of blood T cell repertoires in COVID-19. The method was immunoSEQ multiplex PCR; TCRdb's version includes in-frame clones alone and lacks a portion of them. The data show some 73,000 clones, 65% to 85% seen once. The sample consisted of peripheral blood. The origin of the receptors is a woman aged 55-75 years with acute or convalescent COVID-19. CDR3s include the opening cysteine and the closing phenylalanine or tryptophan. Each record gives: J gene, V gene, D gene, clone size, CDR3 protein, CDR3 DNA. A D gene is named only where the DNA matches it firmly. The size entry is marked missing in some rows and otherwise reads once, few, many or a size class.

j_gene: TRBJ1-2
v_gene: TRBV28
d_gene: NA
abundance: NA
CDR3aa: CASSFPQGYGYTF
CDR3nt: TGTGCCAGCAGTTTCCCCCAGGGATATGGCTACACCTTC

j_gene: TRBJ1-6
v_gene: TRBV3-1/TRBV3-2
d_gene: TRBD1
abundance: NA
CDR3aa: CASSRGTVGSPLHF
CDR3nt: TGTGCCAGCAGCCGGGGGACAGTAGGTTCACCCCTCCACTTT

j_gene: TRBJ1-1
v_gene: TRBV2
d_gene: NA
abundance: NA
CDR3aa: CASSVQGGNTEAFF
CDR3nt: TGTGCCAGCAGTGTCCAGGGTGGGAACACTGAAGCTTTCTTT

j_gene: TRBJ1-5
v_gene: TRBV10-1
d_gene: NA
abundance: NA
CDR3aa: CASNPRQEDLLNQPQHF
CDR3nt: TGCGCCAGCAACCCTCGACAGGAGGATCTCTTAAATCAGCCCCAGCATTTT

j_gene: TRBJ1-4
v_gene: TRBV9
d_gene: TRBD1
abundance: NA
CDR3aa: CASSAGQGVGYEKLFF
CDR3nt: TGTGCCAGCAGCGCAGGACAGGGGGTTGGTTATGAAAAACTGTTTTTT

j_gene: TRBJ2-2
v_gene: TRBV5-1
d_gene: NA
abundance: NA
CDR3aa: CASRASPSSGELFF
CDR3nt: TGCGCCAGCCGAGCGTCGCCCAGCTCGGGGGAGCTGTTTTTT

j_gene: TRBJ1-1
v_gene: TRBV12-5
d_gene: TRBD1
abundance: NA
CDR3aa: CASGKPGAGGEAFF
CDR3nt: TGTGCTAGTGGTAAACCCGGGGCAGGGGGCGAAGCTTTCTTT

j_gene: TRBJ1-6
v_gene: TRBV6-5
d_gene: NA
abundance: once
CDR3aa: CASSQDFHNSPLHF
CDR3nt: TGTGCCAGCAGTCAGGACTTTCATAATTCACCCCTCCACTTT

j_gene: TRBJ1-4
v_gene: TRBV25-1
d_gene: NA
abundance: NA
CDR3aa: CASSELGGGSNEKLFF
CDR3nt: TGTGCCAGCAGTGAATTGGGCGGAGGGTCTAATGAAAAACTGTTTTTT

j_gene: TRBJ1-5
v_gene: TRBV6-6
d_gene: NA
abundance: NA
CDR3aa: CASSGMSGYSNQPQHF
CDR3nt: TGTGCCAGCAGTGGGATGTCGGGATATAGCAATCAGCCCCAGCATTTT

j_gene: TRBJ1-3
v_gene: TRBV2
d_gene: NA
abundance: NA
CDR3aa: CASTSGVAGNTIYF
CDR3nt: TGTGCCAGCACTTCAGGGGTGGCGGGAAACACCATATATTTT

j_gene: TRBJ1-1
v_gene: TRBV30
d_gene: NA
abundance: once
CDR3aa: CAWSVQASTEAFF
CDR3nt: TGTGCCTGGAGTGTTCAGGCGTCCACTGAAGCTTTCTTT

j_gene: TRBJ1-1
v_gene: TRBV7-3
d_gene: NA
abundance: few
CDR3aa: CASSSYRNTEAFF
CDR3nt: TGTGCCAGCAGCTCGTACAGGAACACTGAAGCTTTCTTT

j_gene: TRBJ2-7
v_gene: TRBV14
d_gene: NA
abundance: NA
CDR3aa: CASSQDTGMYEQYF
CDR3nt: TGTGCCAGCAGCCAAGACACGGGGATGTACGAGCAGTACTTC

j_gene: TRBJ2-1
v_gene: TRBV29-1
d_gene: TRBD2
abundance: NA
CDR3aa: CSVYGPGGVGNEQFF
CDR3nt: TGCAGCGTTTATGGTCCGGGAGGGGTAGGTAATGAGCAGTTCTTC

j_gene: TRBJ2-1
v_gene: TRBV20-1
d_gene: TRBD2
abundance: NA
CDR3aa: CSASLALAGRNEQFF
CDR3nt: TGCAGTGCTAGTTTGGCACTAGCGGGAAGGAATGAGCAGTTCTTC

j_gene: TRBJ1-3
v_gene: TRBV7-2
d_gene: TRBD1
abundance: NA
CDR3aa: CASSTGQLGNTIYF
CDR3nt: TGTGCCAGCAGCACGGGACAGCTAGGAAACACCATATATTTT

j_gene: TRBJ2-5
v_gene: TRBV7-3
d_gene: TRBD2
abundance: NA
CDR3aa: CASSPGGKETQYF
CDR3nt: TGTGCCAGCAGCCCCGGGGGGAAAGAGACCCAGTACTTC

j_gene: TRBJ1-5
v_gene: TRBV12-3/TRBV12-4
d_gene: NA
abundance: NA
CDR3aa: CASSLGEDQPQHF
CDR3nt: TGTGCCAGCAGCCTGGGGGAGGATCAGCCCCAGCATTTT

j_gene: TRBJ1-1
v_gene: TRBV27
d_gene: NA
abundance: NA
CDR3aa: CASSPQYRGTEAFF
CDR3nt: TGTGCCAGCAGTCCTCAGTATCGGGGTACTGAAGCTTTCTTT

j_gene: TRBJ1-4
v_gene: TRBV19
d_gene: NA
abundance: NA
CDR3aa: CASSMQLGRRKATNEKLFF
CDR3nt: TGTGCCAGTAGTATGCAACTCGGGAGGAGAAAGGCAACTAATGAAAAACTGTTTTTT

j_gene: TRBJ2-4
v_gene: TRBV5-1
d_gene: TRBD1
abundance: NA
CDR3aa: CASSLRQGESIQYF
CDR3nt: TGCGCCAGCAGCCTCAGACAGGGAGAGAGCATTCAGTACTTC

j_gene: TRBJ1-2
v_gene: TRBV6-1
d_gene: TRBD1
abundance: once
CDR3aa: CASSEGQGANYGYTF
CDR3nt: TGTGCCAGCAGTGAAGGACAGGGAGCTAACTATGGCTACACCTTC

j_gene: TRBJ2-1
v_gene: TRBV10-1
d_gene: TRBD2
abundance: NA
CDR3aa: CASSEHGLAGTSNEQFF
CDR3nt: TGCGCCAGCAGTGAGCACGGACTAGCGGGAACAAGCAATGAGCAGTTCTTC

j_gene: TRBJ2-5
v_gene: TRBV27
d_gene: TRBD2
abundance: NA
CDR3aa: CASSLVAGGPGETQYF
CDR3nt: TGTGCCAGCAGTTTAGTAGCGGGAGGGCCGGGAGAGACCCAGTACTTC

j_gene: TRBJ2-3
v_gene: TRBV6-2/TRBV6-3
d_gene: NA
abundance: once
CDR3aa: CASSYNPLASTDTQYF
CDR3nt: TGTGCCAGCAGTTATAACCCCCTAGCGAGTACAGATACGCAGTATTTT

j_gene: TRBJ1-1
v_gene: TRBV6-1
d_gene: NA
abundance: NA
CDR3aa: CASSEDTGWGNTEAFF
CDR3nt: TGTGCCAGCAGTGAGGATACAGGGTGGGGGAACACTGAAGCTTTCTTT

j_gene: TRBJ2-1
v_gene: TRBV27
d_gene: TRBD2
abundance: NA
CDR3aa: CASSRPAGVDEQFF
CDR3nt: TGTGCCAGCAGTCGCCCAGCGGGAGTTGATGAGCAGTTCTTC

j_gene: TRBJ2-3
v_gene: TRBV6-5
d_gene: NA
abundance: NA
CDR3aa: CVLDGGPSDTQYF
CDR3nt: TGTGTCCTAGACGGTGGTCCTTCAGATACGCAGTATTTT

j_gene: TRBJ2-7
v_gene: TRBV2
d_gene: NA
abundance: NA
CDR3aa: CASSGAWEQYF
CDR3nt: TGTGCCAGCAGCGGTGCGTGGGAGCAGTACTTC

j_gene: TRBJ1-1
v_gene: TRBV14
d_gene: TRBD1
abundance: once
CDR3aa: CASSQITGGASTEAFF
CDR3nt: TGTGCCAGCAGCCAAATAACAGGGGGGGCGAGCACTGAAGCTTTCTTT

j_gene: TRBJ2-3
v_gene: TRBV5-5
d_gene: TRBD1
abundance: NA
CDR3aa: CASSLWTGLVDTQYF
CDR3nt: TGTGCCAGCAGCCTGTGGACAGGGTTGGTGGATACGCAGTATTTT

j_gene: TRBJ1-1
v_gene: TRBV15
d_gene: TRBD1
abundance: NA
CDR3aa: CATSRSGDRGLQNTEAFF
CDR3nt: TGTGCCACCAGCAGGTCTGGGGACAGGGGGCTTCAGAACACTGAAGCTTTCTTT

j_gene: TRBJ2-7
v_gene: TRBV9
d_gene: NA
abundance: few
CDR3aa: CASSPHHQGKVYEQYF
CDR3nt: TGTGCCAGCAGCCCACATCATCAGGGGAAAGTGTACGAGCAGTACTTC

j_gene: TRBJ2-5
v_gene: TRBV5-4
d_gene: TRBD2
abundance: NA
CDR3aa: CASSSLNLAGGETQYF
CDR3nt: TGTGCCAGCAGTTCCCTTAACTTAGCGGGGGGGGAGACCCAGTACTTC

j_gene: TRBJ2-7
v_gene: TRBV28
d_gene: TRBD1
abundance: NA
CDR3aa: CASSGSRTGMYEQYF
CDR3nt: TGTGCCAGCAGTGGGTCGCGGACAGGGATGTACGAGCAGTACTTC

j_gene: TRBJ1-1
v_gene: TRBV6-5
d_gene: NA
abundance: NA
CDR3aa: CASSYRRGGTEAFF
CDR3nt: TGTGCCAGCAGTTACAGGAGGGGGGGCACTGAAGCTTTCTTT

j_gene: TRBJ1-2
v_gene: TRBV5-4
d_gene: TRBD1
abundance: NA
CDR3aa: CASSLAAGGYYGYTF
CDR3nt: TGTGCCAGCAGCTTGGCGGCAGGGGGCTATTATGGCTACACCTTC

j_gene: TRBJ1-2
v_gene: TRBV2
d_gene: TRBD1
abundance: NA
CDR3aa: CASSEAGGDYGYTF
CDR3nt: TGTGCCAGCAGTGAGGCAGGGGGCGACTATGGCTACACCTTC

j_gene: TRBJ2-1
v_gene: TRBV5-5
d_gene: NA
abundance: NA
CDR3aa: CASSFLRGRNEQFF
CDR3nt: TGTGCCAGCAGCTTTCTCAGGGGCAGGAATGAGCAGTTCTTC

j_gene: TRBJ1-1
v_gene: TRBV5-5
d_gene: NA
abundance: NA
CDR3aa: CASSSLIGAGGTEAFF
CDR3nt: TGTGCCAGCAGCTCCCTAATAGGGGCGGGGGGCACTGAAGCTTTCTTT

j_gene: TRBJ1-1
v_gene: TRBV5-1
d_gene: NA
abundance: NA
CDR3aa: CASSLSGILTEAFF
CDR3nt: TGCGCCAGCAGCTTATCGGGTATTTTAACTGAAGCTTTCTTT

j_gene: TRBJ1-3
v_gene: TRBV3-1/TRBV3-2
d_gene: NA
abundance: few
CDR3aa: CASSHQGYPGNTIYF
CDR3nt: TGTGCCAGCAGTCATCAGGGTTATCCTGGAAACACCATATATTTT

j_gene: TRBJ2-3
v_gene: TRBV9
d_gene: TRBD2
abundance: NA
CDR3aa: CASSVAGGPVDTQYF
CDR3nt: TGTGCCAGCAGCGTAGCGGGGGGGCCAGTAGATACGCAGTATTTT

j_gene: TRBJ2-2
v_gene: TRBV5-4
d_gene: NA
abundance: NA
CDR3aa: CASSFSPQGRDGELFF
CDR3nt: TGTGCCAGCAGCTTTAGTCCCCAGGGGCGCGACGGGGAGCTGTTTTTT

j_gene: TRBJ1-5
v_gene: TRBV18
d_gene: TRBD1
abundance: NA
CDR3aa: CASSASPDRSEPQHF
CDR3nt: TGTGCCAGCTCGGCCTCGCCGGACAGGTCGGAGCCCCAGCATTTT

j_gene: TRBJ1-6
v_gene: TRBV27
d_gene: NA
abundance: NA
CDR3aa: CASSLSGGLYSPLHF
CDR3nt: TGTGCCAGCAGTTTAAGCGGGGGGCTTTACTCACCCCTCCACTTT

j_gene: TRBJ2-7
v_gene: TRBV11-2
d_gene: NA
abundance: NA
CDR3aa: CASSLVGSTGEQYF
CDR3nt: TGTGCCAGCAGCTTAGTAGGTAGCACAGGCGAGCAGTACTTC

j_gene: TRBJ1-5
v_gene: TRBV28
d_gene: NA
abundance: NA
CDR3aa: CASSSSLQPQHF
CDR3nt: TGTGCCAGCAGTTCCTCCCTCCAGCCCCAGCATTTT

j_gene: TRBJ1-5
v_gene: TRBV19
d_gene: TRBD1
abundance: once
CDR3aa: CASTLGQGAIQPQHF
CDR3nt: TGTGCCAGTACCCTGGGACAGGGGGCTATTCAGCCCCAGCATTTT

j_gene: TRBJ2-1
v_gene: TRBV7-8
d_gene: NA
abundance: NA
CDR3aa: CASSSRRLTPNEQFF
CDR3nt: TGTGCCAGCAGCTCGAGGCGCCTCACCCCCAATGAGCAGTTCTTC